The clone carrying this T cell receptor beta chain appeared a few times. V lost 5 bases to trimming and J lost 4 bases; unmatched junction nucleotides: 5. This CDR3 contains 13 residues. The V gene's germline CDR1 is DFQATT and CDR2 SNEGSKA (reference sequence). MiXCR, applied by TCRdb to the RT-PCR reads, yields one record per CDR3 protein. The sample lists about 680,000 distinct CDR3 sequences, approximately 14% occurring once. Sequencing used memory CD4+ T cells from blood. The source is a female donor in good health, serving as a healthy control. The rearrangement joins TRBV20-1 to TRBJ2-4; TRBD1 matches 7 bases. CDR3 sequence reads: CSAGDSLKNIQYF. CDR3 nucleotide sequence: TGCAGTGCTGGGGACAGCTTAAAAAACATTCAGTACTTC.